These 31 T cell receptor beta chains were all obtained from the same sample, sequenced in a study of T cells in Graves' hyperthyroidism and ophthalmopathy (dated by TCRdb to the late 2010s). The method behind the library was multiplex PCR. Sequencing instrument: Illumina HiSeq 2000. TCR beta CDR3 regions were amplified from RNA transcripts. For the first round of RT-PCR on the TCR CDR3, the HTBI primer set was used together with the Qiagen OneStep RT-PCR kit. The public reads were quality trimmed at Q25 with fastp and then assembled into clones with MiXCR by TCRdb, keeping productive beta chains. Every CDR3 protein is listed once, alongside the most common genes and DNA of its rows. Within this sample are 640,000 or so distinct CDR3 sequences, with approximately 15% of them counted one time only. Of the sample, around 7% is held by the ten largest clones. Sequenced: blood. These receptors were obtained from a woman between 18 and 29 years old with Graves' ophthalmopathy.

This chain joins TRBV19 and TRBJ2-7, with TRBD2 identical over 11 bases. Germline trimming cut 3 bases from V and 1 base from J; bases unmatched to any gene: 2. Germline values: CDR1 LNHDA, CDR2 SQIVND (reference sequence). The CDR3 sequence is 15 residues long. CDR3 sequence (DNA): TGTGCCAGTAGTATGACTAGCGGGACTTCCTACGAGCAGTACTTC. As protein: CASSMTSGTSYEQYF. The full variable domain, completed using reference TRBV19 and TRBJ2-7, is DGGITQSPKYLFRKEGQNVTLSCEQNLNHDAMYWYRQDPGQGLRLIYYSQIVNDFQKGDIAEGYSVSREKKESFPLTVTSAQKNPTAFYLCASSMTSGTSYEQYFGPGTRLTVT.

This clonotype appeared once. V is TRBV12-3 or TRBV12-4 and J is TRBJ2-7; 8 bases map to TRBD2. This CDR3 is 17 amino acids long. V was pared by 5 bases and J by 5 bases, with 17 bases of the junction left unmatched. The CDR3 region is CASSTRSGSSLVDEQYF. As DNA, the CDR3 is TGTGCCAGCAGTACCAGGAGCGGGAGTTCGCTGGTAGACGAGCAGTACTTC.

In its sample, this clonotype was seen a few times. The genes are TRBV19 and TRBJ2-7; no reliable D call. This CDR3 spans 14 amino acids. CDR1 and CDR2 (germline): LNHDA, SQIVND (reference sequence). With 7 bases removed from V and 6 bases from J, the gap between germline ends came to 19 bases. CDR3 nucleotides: TGTGCCAGTATTATGTTACTACCCCTGTCCGAGCAGTACTTC. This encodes CASIMLLPLSEQYF. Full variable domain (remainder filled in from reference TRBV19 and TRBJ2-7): DGGITQSPKYLFRKEGQNVTLSCEQNLNHDAMYWYRQDPGQGLRLIYYSQIVNDFQKGDIAEGYSVSREKKESFPLTVTSAQKNPTAFYLCASIMLLPLSEQYFGPGTRLTVT.

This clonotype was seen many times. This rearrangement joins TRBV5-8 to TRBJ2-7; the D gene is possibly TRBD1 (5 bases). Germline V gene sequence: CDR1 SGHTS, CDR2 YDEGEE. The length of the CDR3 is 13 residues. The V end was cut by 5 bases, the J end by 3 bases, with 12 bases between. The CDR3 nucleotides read TGTGCCAGCAGTCCCAGGGCAGACTACGAGCAGTACTTC. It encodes CASSPRADYEQYF.

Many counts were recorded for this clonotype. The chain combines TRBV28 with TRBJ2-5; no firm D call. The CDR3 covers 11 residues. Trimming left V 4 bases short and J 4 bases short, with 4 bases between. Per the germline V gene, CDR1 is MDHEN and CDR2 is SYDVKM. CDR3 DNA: TGTGCCAGCAGTTACACAGAGACCCAGTACTTC. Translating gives CASSYTETQYF.

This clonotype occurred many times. The DNA for the CDR3 is TGTGCCAGCAGCTTGAACAGGGCTTACTACGAGCAGTACTTC. Its translation is CASSLNRAYYEQYF. V gene TRBV5-6 combines with J gene TRBJ2-7, with D possibly matching TRBD1 (6 bases). Trimming left V 1 base short and J 3 bases short, with 11 bases between. Germline assignment: CDR1 SGHDT and CDR2 YYEEEE. This CDR3 contains 14 residues.

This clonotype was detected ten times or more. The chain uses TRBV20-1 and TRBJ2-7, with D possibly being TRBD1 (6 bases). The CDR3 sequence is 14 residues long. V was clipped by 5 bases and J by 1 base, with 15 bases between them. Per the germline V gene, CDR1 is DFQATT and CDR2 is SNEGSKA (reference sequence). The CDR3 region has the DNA TGCAGTGCTGCGGACAGCTTGGATTCCTACGAGCAGTACTTC. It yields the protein CSAADSLDSYEQYF.

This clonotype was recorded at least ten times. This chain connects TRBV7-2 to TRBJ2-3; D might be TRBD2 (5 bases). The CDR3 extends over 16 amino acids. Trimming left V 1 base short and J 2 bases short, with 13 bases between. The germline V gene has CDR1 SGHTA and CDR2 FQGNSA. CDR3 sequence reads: CASSLGVRLSTDTQYF. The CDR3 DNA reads TGTGCCAGCAGCTTAGGAGTCAGACTATCCACAGATACGCAGTATTTT.

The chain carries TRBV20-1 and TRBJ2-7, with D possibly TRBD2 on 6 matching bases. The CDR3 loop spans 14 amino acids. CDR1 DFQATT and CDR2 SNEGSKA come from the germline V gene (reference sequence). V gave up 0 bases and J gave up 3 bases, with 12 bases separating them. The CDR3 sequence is CSARDLEAGYEQYF. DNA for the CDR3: TGCAGTGCTAGAGATTTGGAAGCGGGCTACGAGCAGTACTTC.

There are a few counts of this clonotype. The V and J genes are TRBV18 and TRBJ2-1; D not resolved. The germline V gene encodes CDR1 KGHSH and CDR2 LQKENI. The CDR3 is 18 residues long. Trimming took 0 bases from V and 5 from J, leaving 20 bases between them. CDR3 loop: CASSPPNRLLLLHNEQFF. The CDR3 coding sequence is TGTGCCAGCTCACCACCGAATAGGTTGCTCTTACTCCACAATGAGCAGTTCTTC.

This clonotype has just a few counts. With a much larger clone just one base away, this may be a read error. In DNA, the CDR3 is TGTGCCAGCAGCTTCCCTAGCGCGAACACCGGGGAGCTGTTTTTT. Its protein is CASSFPSANTGELFF. The chain carries TRBV7-6 and TRBJ2-2, with D possibly TRBD2 on 6 matching bases. The CDR3 totals 15 residues. V shed 3 bases and J shed 0 bases, with 8 bases lying between them. Germline assignment: CDR1 SGHVS and CDR2 FNYEAQ.

This chain's CDR3 is CASSRGGGGLVKYEQFF. The CDR3 coding sequence is TGTGCCAGCAGCCGCGGGGGGGGGGGGTTAGTGAAATATGAGCAGTTCTTC. The gene calls are TRBV7-2 and TRBJ2-1, with 9 bases that match TRBD2. The CDR3 is 17 residues long. The ends lost 5 bases at V and 8 bases at J; junction bases unmatched: 16. In germline, CDR1 is SGHTA, CDR2 FQGNSA. The whole variable domain, remainder taken from reference TRBV7-2 and TRBJ2-1, is GAGVSQSPSNKVTEKGKDVELRCDPISGHTALYWYRQSLGQGLEFLIYFQGNSAPDKSGLPSDRFSAERTGGSVSTLTIQRTQQEDSAVYLCASSRGGGGLVKYEQFFGPGTRLTVL.

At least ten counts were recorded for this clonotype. The DNA of the CDR3 is TGTGCCAGTACCCTATCGGCAGGGGGCAATGAGCAGTTCTTC. Translation: CASTLSAGGNEQFF. The rearrangement uses TRBV19 and TRBJ2-1; TRBD1 matches 7 bases. Germline V gives CDR1 LNHDA, CDR2 SQIVND (reference sequence). V gave up 7 bases and J gave up 6 bases; unmatched junction bases: 9. The CDR3 consists of 14 residues. Looking up the rest from reference TRBV19 and TRBJ2-1 gives the full variable domain: DGGITQSPKYLFRKEGQNVTLSCEQNLNHDAMYWYRQDPGQGLRLIYYSQIVNDFQKGDIAEGYSVSREKKESFPLTVTSAQKNPTAFYLCASTLSAGGNEQFFGPGTRLTVL.

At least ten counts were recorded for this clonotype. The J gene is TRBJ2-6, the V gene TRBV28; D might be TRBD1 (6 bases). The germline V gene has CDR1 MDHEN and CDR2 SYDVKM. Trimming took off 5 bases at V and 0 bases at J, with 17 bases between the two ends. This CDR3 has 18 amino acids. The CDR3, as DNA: TGTGCCAGCAGTACAGGGTTATCCTCGAGCTCTGGGGCCAACGTCCTGACTTTC. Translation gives CASSTGLSSSSGANVLTF.

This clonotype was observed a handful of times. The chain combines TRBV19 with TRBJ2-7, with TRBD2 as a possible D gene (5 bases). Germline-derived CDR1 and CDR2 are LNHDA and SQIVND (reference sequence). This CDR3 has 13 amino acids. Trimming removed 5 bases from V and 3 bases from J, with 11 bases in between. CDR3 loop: CASSLGLIYEQYF. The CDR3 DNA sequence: TGTGCCAGTAGTCTAGGACTTATCTACGAGCAGTACTTC.

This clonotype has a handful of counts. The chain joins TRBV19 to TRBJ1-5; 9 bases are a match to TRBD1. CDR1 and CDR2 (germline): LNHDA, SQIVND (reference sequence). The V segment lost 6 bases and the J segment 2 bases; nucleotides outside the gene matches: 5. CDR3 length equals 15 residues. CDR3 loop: CASRDRGKRNQPQHF. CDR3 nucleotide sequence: TGTGCCAGTAGAGACAGGGGGAAACGCAATCAGCCCCAGCATTTT.

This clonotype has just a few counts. CDR3 residues: CSVEVGVEQYF. In DNA, the CDR3 is TGCAGCGTTGAAGTAGGGGTCGAGCAGTACTTC. The rearrangement joins TRBV29-1 to TRBJ2-7; possible D gene TRBD1, 5 bases. The CDR3 runs 11 residues. Deletions cut 1 base from V and 6 bases from J, with 7 bases between. CDR1 is SQVTM and CDR2 is ANQGSEA in the germline V gene.

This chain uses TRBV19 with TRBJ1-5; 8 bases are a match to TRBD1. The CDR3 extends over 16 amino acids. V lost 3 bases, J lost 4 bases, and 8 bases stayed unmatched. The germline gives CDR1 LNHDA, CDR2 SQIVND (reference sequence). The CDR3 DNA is TGTGCCAGTAGTATGCTTGACAGGGGCTGGAATCAGCCCCAGCATTTT. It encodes CASSMLDRGWNQPQHF.

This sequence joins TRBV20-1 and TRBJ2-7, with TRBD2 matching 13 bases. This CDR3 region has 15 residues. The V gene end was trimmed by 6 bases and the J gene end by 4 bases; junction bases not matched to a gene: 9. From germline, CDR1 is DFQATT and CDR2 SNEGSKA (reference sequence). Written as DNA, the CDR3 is TGCAGTGCAAAGACGACTAGCGGGAGGCGATACGAGCAGTACTTC. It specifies CSAKTTSGRRYEQYF.

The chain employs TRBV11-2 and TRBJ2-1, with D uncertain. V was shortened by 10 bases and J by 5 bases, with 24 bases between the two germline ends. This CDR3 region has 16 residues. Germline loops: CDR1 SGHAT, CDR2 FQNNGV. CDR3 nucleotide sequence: TGTGCCACCCGCCGCGGTCCCCGCGGCATAGACAATGAGCAGTTCTTC. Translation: CATRRGPRGIDNEQFF.

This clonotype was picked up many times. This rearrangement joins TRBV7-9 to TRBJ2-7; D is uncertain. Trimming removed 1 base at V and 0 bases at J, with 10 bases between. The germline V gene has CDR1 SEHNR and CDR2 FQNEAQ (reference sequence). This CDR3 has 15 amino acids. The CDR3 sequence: CASSLVKMSSYEQYF. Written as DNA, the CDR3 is TGTGCCAGCAGCTTAGTTAAGATGAGCTCCTACGAGCAGTACTTC.

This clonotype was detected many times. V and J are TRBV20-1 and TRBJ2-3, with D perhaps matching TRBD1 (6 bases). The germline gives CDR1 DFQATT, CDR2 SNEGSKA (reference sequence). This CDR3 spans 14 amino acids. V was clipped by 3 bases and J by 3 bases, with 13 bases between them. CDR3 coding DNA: TGCAGTGCTAGTTCTCAGGGGATAACAGATACGCAGTATTTT. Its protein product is CSASSQGITDTQYF.

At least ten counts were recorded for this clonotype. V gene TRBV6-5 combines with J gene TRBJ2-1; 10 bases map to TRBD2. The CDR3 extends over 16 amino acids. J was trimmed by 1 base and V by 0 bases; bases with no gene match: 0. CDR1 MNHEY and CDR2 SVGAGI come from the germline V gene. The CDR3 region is CASSYSAGGSYNEQFF. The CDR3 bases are TGTGCCAGCAGTTACTCAGCGGGAGGGTCCTACAATGAGCAGTTCTTC.

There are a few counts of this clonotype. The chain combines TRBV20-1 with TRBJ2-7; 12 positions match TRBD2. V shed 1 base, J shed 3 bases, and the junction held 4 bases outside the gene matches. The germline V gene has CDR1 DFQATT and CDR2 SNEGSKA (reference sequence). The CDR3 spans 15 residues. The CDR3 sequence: CSARGTSGTFYEQYF. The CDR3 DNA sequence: TGCAGTGCTAGAGGGACTAGCGGGACTTTCTACGAGCAGTACTTC.

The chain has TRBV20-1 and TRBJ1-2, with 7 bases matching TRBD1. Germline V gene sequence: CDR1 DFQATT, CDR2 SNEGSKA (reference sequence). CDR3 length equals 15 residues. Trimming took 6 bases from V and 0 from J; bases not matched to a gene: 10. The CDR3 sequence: CSAEGQLYTNYGYTF. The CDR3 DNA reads TGCAGTGCCGAGGGACAGCTATACACTAACTATGGCTACACCTTC.

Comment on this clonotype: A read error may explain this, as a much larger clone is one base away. The CDR3 DNA follows: TGTGCCAGCAGCTTAGCTGCAGGGAATAGCAATCAGCCCCAGCATTTT. Amino acids: CASSLAAGNSNQPQHF. This sequence joins TRBV7-2 and TRBJ1-5; D may be TRBD1 (5 bases). This CDR3 contains 16 residues. V lost 0 bases and J lost 0, with 9 bases in between. The germline V gene has CDR1 SGHTA and CDR2 FQGNSA.

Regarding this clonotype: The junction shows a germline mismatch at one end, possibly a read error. The CDR3 here is CVSSLGRPGRKLRLAYEQYF. The CDR3 DNA reads as TGTGTCAGCAGCTTGGGACGGCCGGGACGGAAATTAAGATTAGCGTACGAGCAGTACTTC. The rearrangement joins TRBV5-6 to TRBJ2-7; D possibly matches TRBD1 or TRBD2 (5 bases each). Germline-derived CDR1 and CDR2 are SGHDT and YYEEEE. The CDR3 runs 20 residues.

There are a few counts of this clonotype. CDR3 nucleotide sequence: TGCGCCAGCAGCCCGTGGGGGGACACAGATACGCAGTATTTT. It translates to CASSPWGDTDTQYF. The V call is TRBV5-1, the J call TRBJ2-3; D is perhaps TRBD2 (6 bases). The CDR3 runs 14 residues. Trimming took off 4 bases at V and 2 bases at J, with 11 bases between the two ends. Germline V gene lookup returns CDR1 SGHRS and CDR2 YFSETQ.

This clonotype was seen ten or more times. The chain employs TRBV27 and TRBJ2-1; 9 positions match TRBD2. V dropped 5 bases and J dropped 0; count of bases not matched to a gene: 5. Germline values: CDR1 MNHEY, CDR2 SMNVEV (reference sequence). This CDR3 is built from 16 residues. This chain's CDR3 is CASSLVAGDSYNEQFF. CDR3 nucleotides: TGTGCCAGCAGTCTCGTAGCGGGAGACTCCTACAATGAGCAGTTCTTC.

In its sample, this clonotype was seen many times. Written as DNA, the CDR3 is TGTGCCAGCTCACCGAGGCGGTCTCAAGAGACCCAGTACTTC. As protein: CASSPRRSQETQYF. The genes are TRBV18 and TRBJ2-5; D is ambiguous. The V end lost 3 bases, the J end lost 2 bases, and 10 bases lay between the germline ends. CDR1 and CDR2 (germline): KGHSH, LQKENI. CDR3 length: 14 residues.

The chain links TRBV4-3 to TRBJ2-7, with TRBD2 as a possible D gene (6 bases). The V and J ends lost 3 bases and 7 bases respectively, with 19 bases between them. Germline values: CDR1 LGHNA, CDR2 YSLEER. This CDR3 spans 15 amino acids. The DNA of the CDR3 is TGCGCCAGCAGCCAGGACTCGGGACTGGCGAGTGAGCAGTACTTC. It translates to CASSQDSGLASEQYF.